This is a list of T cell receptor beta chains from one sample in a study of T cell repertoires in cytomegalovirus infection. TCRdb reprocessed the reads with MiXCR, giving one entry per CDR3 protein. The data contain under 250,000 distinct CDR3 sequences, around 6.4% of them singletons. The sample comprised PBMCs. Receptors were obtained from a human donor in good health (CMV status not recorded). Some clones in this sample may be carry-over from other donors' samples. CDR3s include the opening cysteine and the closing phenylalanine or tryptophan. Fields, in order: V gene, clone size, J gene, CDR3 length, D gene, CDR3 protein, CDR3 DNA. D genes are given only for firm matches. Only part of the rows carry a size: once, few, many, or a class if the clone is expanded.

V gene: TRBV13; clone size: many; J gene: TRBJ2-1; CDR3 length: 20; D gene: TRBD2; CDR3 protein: CASSSKPGLAALSSYNEQFF; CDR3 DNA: TGTGCCAGCAGCTCGAAACCGGGACTAGCGGCGCTGAGCTCCTACAATGAGCAGTTCTTC
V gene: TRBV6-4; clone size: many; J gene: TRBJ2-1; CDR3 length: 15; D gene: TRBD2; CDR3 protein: CASSDSSGGPNEQFF; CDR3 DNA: TGTGCCAGCAGTGACTCAAGCGGGGGGCCAAATGAGCAGTTCTTC
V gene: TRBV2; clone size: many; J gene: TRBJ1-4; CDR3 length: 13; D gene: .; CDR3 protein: CASSQSSDEKLFF; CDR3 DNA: TGTGCCAGCAGTCAAAGTTCAGATGAAAAACTGTTTTTT
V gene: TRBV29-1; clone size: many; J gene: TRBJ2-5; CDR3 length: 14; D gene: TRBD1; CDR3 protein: CSVQDRTDQETQYF; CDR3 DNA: TGCAGCGTCCAGGACAGGACAGACCAAGAGACCCAGTACTTC
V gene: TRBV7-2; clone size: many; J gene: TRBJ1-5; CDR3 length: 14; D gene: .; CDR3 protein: CASSLVENNQPQHF; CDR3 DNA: TGTGCCAGCAGCTTAGTGGAAAACAATCAGCCCCAGCATTTT
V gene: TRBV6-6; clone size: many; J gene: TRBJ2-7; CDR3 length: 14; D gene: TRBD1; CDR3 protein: CASSPRDREYEQYF; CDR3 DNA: TGTGCCAGCAGTCCCCGGGACAGGGAGTACGAGCAGTACTTC
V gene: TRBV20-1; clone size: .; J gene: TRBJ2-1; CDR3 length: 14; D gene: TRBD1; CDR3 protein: CSAARDRGYNEQFF; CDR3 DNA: TGCAGTGCCGCCCGGGACAGGGGCTACAATGAGCAGTTCTTC
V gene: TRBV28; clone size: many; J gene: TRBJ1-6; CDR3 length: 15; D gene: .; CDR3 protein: CASNGGTWDNSPLHF; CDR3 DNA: TGTGCCAGCAACGGGGGGACCTGGGATAATTCACCCCTCCACTTT
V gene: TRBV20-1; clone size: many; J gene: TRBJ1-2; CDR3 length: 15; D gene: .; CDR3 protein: CSAIAGGKANYGYTF; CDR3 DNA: TGCAGTGCTATAGCGGGGGGCAAAGCTAACTATGGCTACACCTTC
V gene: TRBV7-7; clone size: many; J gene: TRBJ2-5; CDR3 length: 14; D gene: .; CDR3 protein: CASSSRPGEETQYF; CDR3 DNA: TGTGCTAGCAGCAGTAGACCGGGAGAGGAGACCCAGTACTTC
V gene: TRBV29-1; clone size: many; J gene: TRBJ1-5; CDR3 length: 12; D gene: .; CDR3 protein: CSVGQRNQPQHF; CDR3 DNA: TGCAGCGTAGGACAGCGCAATCAGCCCCAGCATTTT
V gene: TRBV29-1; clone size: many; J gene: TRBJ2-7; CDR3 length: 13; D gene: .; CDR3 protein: CSASGLASYEQYF; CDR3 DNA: TGCAGCGCTTCTGGGCTAGCTTCCTACGAGCAGTACTTC
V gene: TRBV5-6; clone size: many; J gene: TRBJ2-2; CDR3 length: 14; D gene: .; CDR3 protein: CASSLSTVAGELFF; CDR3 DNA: TGTGCCAGCAGCTTGAGCACAGTCGCCGGGGAGCTGTTTTTT
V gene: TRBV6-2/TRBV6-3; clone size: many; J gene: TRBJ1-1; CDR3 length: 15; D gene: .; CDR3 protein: CASSPQGHMNTEAFF; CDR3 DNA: TGTGCCAGCAGTCCCCAAGGACACATGAACACTGAAGCTTTCTTT
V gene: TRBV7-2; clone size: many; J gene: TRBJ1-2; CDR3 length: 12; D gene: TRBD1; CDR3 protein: CASNTGQGGYTF; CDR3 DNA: TGTGCCAGCAACACTGGACAGGGTGGCTACACCTTC
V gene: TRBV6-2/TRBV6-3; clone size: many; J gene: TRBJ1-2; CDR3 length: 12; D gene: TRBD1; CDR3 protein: CASRAGQDGYTF; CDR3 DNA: TGTGCCAGCAGGGCTGGACAGGATGGCTACACCTTC
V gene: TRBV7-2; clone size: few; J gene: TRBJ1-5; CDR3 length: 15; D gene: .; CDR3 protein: CASSVGRALNQPQHF; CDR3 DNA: TGTGCCAGCAGCGTCGGACGGGCACTCAATCAGCCCCAGCATTTT
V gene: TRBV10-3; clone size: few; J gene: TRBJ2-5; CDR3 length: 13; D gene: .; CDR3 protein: CAISVQGKETQYF; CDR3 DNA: TGTGCCATCAGTGTCCAGGGTAAAGAGACCCAGTACTTC
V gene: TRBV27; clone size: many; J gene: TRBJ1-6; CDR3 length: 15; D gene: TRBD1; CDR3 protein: CASSYPGQMNSPLHF; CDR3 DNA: TGTGCCAGCAGTTACCCGGGACAGATGAATTCACCCCTCCACTTT
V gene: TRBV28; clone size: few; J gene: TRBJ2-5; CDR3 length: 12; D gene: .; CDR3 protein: CAVGGGGETQYF; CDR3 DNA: TGTGCCGTAGGGGGGGGAGGAGAGACCCAGTACTTC
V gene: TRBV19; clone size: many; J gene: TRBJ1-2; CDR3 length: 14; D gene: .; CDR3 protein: CASSIEGSNYGYTF; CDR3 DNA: TGTGCCAGTAGTATTGAAGGCTCTAACTATGGCTACACCTTC
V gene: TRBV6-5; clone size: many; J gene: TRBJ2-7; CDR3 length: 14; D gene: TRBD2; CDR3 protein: CASSLAGELYEQYF; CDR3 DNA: TGTGCCAGCAGTCTAGCGGGGGAGTTGTACGAGCAGTACTTC
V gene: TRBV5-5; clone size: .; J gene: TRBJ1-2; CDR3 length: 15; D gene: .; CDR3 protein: CASSLPTGRNYGYTF; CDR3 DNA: TGTGCCAGCAGCTTGCCGACGGGACGGAACTATGGCTACACCTTC
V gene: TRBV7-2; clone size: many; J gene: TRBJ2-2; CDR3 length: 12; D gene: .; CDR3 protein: CASSLEGWQAVF; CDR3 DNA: TGTGCCAGCAGCTTAGAAGGCTGGCAGGCAGTTTTT
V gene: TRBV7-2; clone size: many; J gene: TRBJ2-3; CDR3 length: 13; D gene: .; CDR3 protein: CASSLAFTDTQYF; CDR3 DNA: TGTGCCAGCAGCTTAGCATTCACAGATACGCAGTATTTT
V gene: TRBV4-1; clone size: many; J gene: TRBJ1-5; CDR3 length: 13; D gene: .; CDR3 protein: CASSRFSNQPQHF; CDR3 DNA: TGCGCCAGCAGCCGATTTAGCAATCAGCCCCAGCATTTT
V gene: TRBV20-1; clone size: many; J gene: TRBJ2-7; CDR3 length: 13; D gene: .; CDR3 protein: CSAIHGEGYEQYF; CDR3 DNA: TGCAGTGCTATCCACGGTGAGGGCTACGAGCAGTACTTC
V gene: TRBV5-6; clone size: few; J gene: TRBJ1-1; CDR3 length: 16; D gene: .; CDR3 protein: CASSLGLGAMNTEAFF; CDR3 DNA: TGTGCCAGCAGCTTGGGACTAGGGGCTATGAACACTGAAGCTTTCTTT
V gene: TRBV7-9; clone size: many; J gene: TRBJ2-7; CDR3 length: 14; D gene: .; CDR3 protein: CASSLLISGDEQYF; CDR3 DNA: TGTGCCAGCAGCTTACTTATATCGGGGGACGAGCAGTACTTC
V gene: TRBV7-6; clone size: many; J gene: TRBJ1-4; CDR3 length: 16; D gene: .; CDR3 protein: CASHGGGKGANEKLFF; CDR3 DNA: TGTGCCAGCCACGGCGGCGGAAAGGGGGCTAATGAAAAACTGTTTTTT
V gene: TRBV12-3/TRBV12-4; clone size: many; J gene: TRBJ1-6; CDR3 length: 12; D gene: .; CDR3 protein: CASSLMDSPLHF; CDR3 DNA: TGTGCCAGCAGTTTAATGGATTCACCCCTCCACTTT
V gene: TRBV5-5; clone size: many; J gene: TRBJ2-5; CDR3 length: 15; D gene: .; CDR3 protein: CASSLDSPFLKTQYF; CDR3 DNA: TGTGCCAGCAGCTTGGACAGCCCGTTCTTGAAGACCCAGTACTTC
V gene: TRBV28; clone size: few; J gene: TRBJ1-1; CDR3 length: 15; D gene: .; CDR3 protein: CASSWEGTGSTEAFF; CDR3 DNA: TGTGCCAGCAGTTGGGAGGGGACTGGAAGCACTGAAGCTTTCTTT
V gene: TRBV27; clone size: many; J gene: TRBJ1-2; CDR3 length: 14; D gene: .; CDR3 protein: CASSLAGVNYGYTF; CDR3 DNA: TGTGCCAGCAGTTTAGCGGGGGTCAACTATGGCTACACCTTC
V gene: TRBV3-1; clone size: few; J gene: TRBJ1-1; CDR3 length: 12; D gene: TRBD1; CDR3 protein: CASSPHGDRAFF; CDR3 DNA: TGTGCCAGCAGCCCACATGGGGACAGAGCTTTCTTT
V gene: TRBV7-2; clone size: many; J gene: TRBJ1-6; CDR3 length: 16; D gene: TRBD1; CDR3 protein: CASSSRGQGGNSPLHF; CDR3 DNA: TGTGCCAGCAGCTCAAGGGGGCAGGGCGGTAATTCACCCCTCCACTTT
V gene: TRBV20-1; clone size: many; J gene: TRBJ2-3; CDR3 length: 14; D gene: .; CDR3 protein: CSAAQGVMADTQYF; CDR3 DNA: TGCAGTGCTGCCCAAGGAGTTATGGCAGATACGCAGTATTTT
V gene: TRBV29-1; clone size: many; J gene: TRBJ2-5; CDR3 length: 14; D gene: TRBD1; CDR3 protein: CSVARDRGEETQYF; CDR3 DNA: TGCAGCGTTGCCCGGGACAGGGGAGAGGAGACCCAGTACTTC
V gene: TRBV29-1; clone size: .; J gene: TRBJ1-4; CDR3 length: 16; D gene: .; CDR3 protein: CSVTWAGTAINEKLFF; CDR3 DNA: TGCAGCGTTACCTGGGCTGGGACGGCGATTAATGAAAAACTGTTTTTT